This T cell receptor beta chain came from a study of cytomegalovirus exposure and HLA in healthy donors. The study, taken as a whole, reports: On later analysis, the bulk of CMV-associated TCR beta chains appeared to be HLA-restricted. As was reported, the classifier diagnosed cytomegalovirus status with high specificity and sensitivity. Usually a TCR sequence was rare, but some public TCRs were found in many donors.

60 Vbeta and 13 Jbeta primers were used in PCR. Clones were read by immunoSEQ multiplex PCR, and TCRdb kept only the in-frame ones, dropping some. Found here are around 250,000 clones, 75% to 85% of them singletons; the top ten hold under 8%. A remark on this clone: As yet, its antigen is unknown. The junction departs from germline at one end; a sequencing error may be responsible.

The sequence derives from a woman in her sixties or seventies in good health and CMV-seropositive. The source material was PBMCs.

CDR3 sequence reads: CSSSLPTGRLFF. CDR3 bases: TGTTCCAGCAGCTTACCGACAGGGCGGCTGTTTTTT. The rearrangement uses TRBV7-9 and TRBJ2-2, with TRBD1 identical over 7 bases. The CDR3 extends over 12 amino acids. Germline V gene data show CDR1 as SEHNR and CDR2 as FQNEAQ (reference sequence).